Given below is one T cell receptor (beta chain) in context. Its antigen remains unknown. PCR amplification relied on 60 Vbeta primers (plus 13 Jbeta primers). Using immunoSEQ multiplex PCR, the repertoire was profiled, and TCRdb retains in-frame clones only, with some absent. The table records roughly 110,000 clones, approximately 70% of them present only once. This record comes from a study of cytomegalovirus exposure and HLA in healthy donors. Whole-study results and caveats: Several of the most significant clusters appeared linked to common viral pathogens, based on a later analysis. Cytomegalovirus association was assigned to approximately 160 TCR beta chains.

This CDR3 spans 15 amino acids. V was cut by 0 bases and J by 1 base, with 9 bases left in between. Looked up from germline, CDR1 is ENHRY and CDR2 is SYGVKD. This sequence joins TRBV10-3 and TRBJ1-1; maybe TRBD1 (5 bases). This TCR came from a woman in her twenties or thirties in good health and CMV-seronegative. The specimen sequenced was PBMCs. CDR3 nucleotide sequence: TGTGCCATCAGTGAGTCGGGGGGTGGGAACACTGAAGCTTTCTTT. It is translated as CAISESGGGNTEAFF.